A single T cell receptor (beta chain) is shown here with its context. This specimen comes from a study of blood T cell repertoires in COVID-19. Across the study: COVID-19 samples from acute and convalescent phases originated in the United States, Italy and Spain.

In the authors' methods: Reference gene primer amplification in the assay estimated nucleated cell counts. This table comes from immunoSEQ multiplex PCR, and its TCRdb copy is limited to in-frame clones, with some not included. V, J and clone size derive from that table, while D and trimming were established from the DNA sequence. This sample has fewer than 150,000 clones, with approximately 87% found just once. The length of the CDR3 is 13 residues. The germline CDR1 and CDR2 sequences are MNHEY and SMNVEV (reference sequence). The V end was cut by 6 bases, the J end by 7 bases, with 12 bases between.

The clonotype was recovered from a man aged 65 to 79 who had recovered from COVID-19. The sequencing sample was made of peripheral blood. The J gene is TRBJ1-4, the V gene TRBV27; D ambiguous. DNA for the CDR3: TGTGCCAGCAGACAAGCGGACGGTGAAAAACTGTTTTTT. Residues: CASRQADGEKLFF. The full variable domain, completed using reference TRBV27 and TRBJ1-4, is EAQVTQNPRYLITVTGKKLTVTCSQNMNHEYMSWYRQDPGLGLRQIYYSMNVEVTDKGDVPEGYKVSRKEKRNFPLILESPSPNQTSLYFCASRQADGEKLFFGSGTQLSVL.